This entry lists 30 T cell receptor beta chains sequenced from one sample in a study of T-cell memory formation after mild COVID-19. TCRdb passed the 5' RACE reads through MiXCR, listing each CDR3 protein once. The data contain tens of thousands of distinct CDR3 sequences, about 13% of them singletons. Sequencing used PBMCs or a T cell subset sorted from them (not recorded which). The receptors derive from an adult woman who had mild COVID-19 (a few samples of this study predate the infection). Cell type and time point are not known.

The chain carries TRBV5-4 and TRBJ2-7, with TRBD2 as a possible D gene (5 bases). Germline CDR1 and CDR2: SGHNT and YYREEE (reference sequence). V dropped 1 base and J dropped 2 bases, with 10 bases sitting between them. The CDR3 extends over 14 amino acids. The CDR3 DNA reads as TGTGCCAGCAGCTTGCCTAGCAGTCCCTACGAGCAGTACTTC. As protein: CASSLPSSPYEQYF.

This clonotype showed up just a few times. This rearrangement joins TRBV6-2 or TRBV6-3 to TRBJ2-2; the D gene is possibly TRBD2 (6 bases). CDR1 is MNHEY, CDR2 SVGEGT, per germline. CDR3 length equals 13 residues. V was pared by 7 bases and J by 2 bases, with 8 bases between. The DNA for the CDR3 is TGTGCCAGCAATAGCGGAAACACCGGGGAGCTGTTTTTT. Translation gives CASNSGNTGELFF.

This clonotype was recorded a few times. The rearrangement joins TRBV7-9 to TRBJ2-7; perhaps TRBD2 as D (5 bases). The CDR3 covers 14 residues. V shed 6 bases and J shed 3 bases, with 15 bases lying between them. Germline CDR1 reads SEHNR; CDR2 reads FQNEAQ (reference sequence). The CDR3 reads CASSIEGLSYEQYF. CDR3 coding DNA: TGTGCCAGCAGTATCGAGGGCCTGAGCTACGAGCAGTACTTC.

The table lists this clonotype with a few counts. The rearrangement links TRBV3-1 to TRBJ2-1; 11 bases fit TRBD2. V gave up 4 bases and J gave up 7 bases; unmatched junction bases: 9. The CDR3 has 16 residues. CDR1 is LGHDT, CDR2 YNNKEL, per germline (reference sequence). CDR3 sequence (DNA): TGTGCCAGCAGCCCCGTGACTAGCGGGACATCGAATGAGCAGTTCTTC. Translating gives CASSPVTSGTSNEQFF.

This clonotype showed up just a few times. The V and J genes are TRBV13 and TRBJ1-1; 8 nucleotides agree with TRBD1. Germline loops: CDR1 PRHDT, CDR2 FYEKMQ (reference sequence). CDR3 length equals 13 residues. Trimming took 5 bases from V and 6 from J; bases not matched to a gene: 5. The CDR3 bases are TGTGCCAGCAGCCGGGGACAGGCCCCTGAAGCTTTCTTT. Amino acids: CASSRGQAPEAFF.

This clonotype occurred many times. The chain has TRBV4-1 and TRBJ2-3, with 9 bases fitting TRBD2. The CDR3 totals 17 residues. The V gene end was trimmed by 0 bases and the J gene end by 3 bases; junction bases not matched to a gene: 7. Germline CDR1 is MGHRA and CDR2 is YSYEKL. CDR3 amino acids: CASSQDVRGGVTDTQYF. In DNA, the CDR3 is TGCGCCAGCAGCCAAGATGTGCGGGGGGGCGTAACAGATACGCAGTATTTT.

The chain is built from TRBV6-4 and TRBJ2-3; a weak D match, TRBD2 (5 bases). The length of the CDR3 is 16 residues. Germline CDR1 and CDR2: MRHNA and SNTAGT. The germline V and J ends were trimmed by 4 bases and 1 base, with 15 bases remaining between them. The CDR3 reads CASSVSAASGTDTQYF. Here the CDR3 DNA reads TGTGCCAGCAGTGTATCAGCGGCCTCGGGCACAGATACGCAGTATTTT.

This clonotype was counted a few times. V is TRBV6-6 and J is TRBJ1-5; D gene uncertain. Per the germline V gene, CDR1 is MNHNY and CDR2 is SVGAGI (reference sequence). Trimming stripped 2 bases from V and 4 bases from J, with 6 bases between. The CDR3 runs 13 residues. The CDR3 DNA reads TGTGCCAGCAGTTACGGTAGGAATCAGCCCCAGCATTTT. Residues: CASSYGRNQPQHF.

This chain uses TRBV27 with TRBJ2-1, with 9 bases fitting TRBD1. The CDR3 totals 15 residues. J was trimmed by 8 bases and V by 4 bases; bases with no gene match: 9. The V gene's germline CDR1 is MNHEY and CDR2 SMNVEV (reference sequence). CDR3 amino acids: CASSSSGTGWYEQFF. CDR3 nucleotide sequence: TGTGCCAGCAGTTCCTCCGGGACAGGGTGGTATGAGCAGTTCTTC.

This clonotype was picked up many times. This sequence joins TRBV5-6 and TRBJ2-7; TRBD1 agrees at 7 bases. CDR3 length equals 13 residues. CDR1 and CDR2 from the germline V gene are SGHDT and YYEEEE. The ends lost 2 bases at V and 6 bases at J; junction bases unmatched: 5. The CDR3 sequence: CASSFWQGVEQYF. The CDR3 DNA sequence: TGTGCCAGCAGCTTTTGGCAGGGGGTCGAGCAGTACTTC.

Here the CDR3 DNA reads TGTGCCACCAGCGCGACCCGGGACAGAAATCAGCCCCAGCATTTT. Protein sequence: CATSATRDRNQPQHF. The V call is TRBV15, the J call TRBJ1-5; 7 bases fit TRBD1. J lost 4 bases, V lost 5 bases, and 8 bases had no gene match. The CDR3 length is 15 residues. Germline CDR1 is LNHNV and CDR2 is YYDKDF (reference sequence).

This clonotype was observed a few times. At one boundary the junction diverges from the germline segment, which might be a read error. The chain couples TRBV5-6 to TRBJ2-2; D possibly corresponds to TRBD1 (5 bases). CDR1 is SGHDT, CDR2 YYEEEE, per germline. The CDR3 covers 12 residues. This CDR3 reads CASSFVQADPTF. The CDR3 coding sequence is TGTGCCAGCAGCTTCGTACAGGCCGACCCCACTTTT.

The chain is built from TRBV7-3 and TRBJ1-1; possibly TRBD1 for D (5 bases). Per germline, CDR1 SGHTA and CDR2 FQGTGA. The V end lost 5 bases, the J end lost 1 base, and 11 bases lay between the germline ends. CDR3 size: 14 residues. CDR3 sequence (DNA): TGTGCCAGCAGCCCAGGACACCCGAACACTGAAGCTTTCTTT. It codes for CASSPGHPNTEAFF.

This clonotype was found a few times. V gene TRBV12-3 or TRBV12-4 combines with J gene TRBJ2-3; TRBD2 is a possible D gene (6 bases). The CDR3 extends over 16 amino acids. V lost 1 base, J lost 1 base, and 12 bases lay in between. Here the CDR3 DNA reads TGTGCCAGCAGTTTAGGCGGAGGGTATGGCACAGATACGCAGTATTTT. It yields the protein CASSLGGGYGTDTQYF.

The J gene is TRBJ2-7, the V gene TRBV20-1, with D hard to call. This CDR3 spans 11 amino acids. V was cut by 0 bases and J by 3 bases, with 3 bases left in between. Germline CDR1 reads DFQATT; CDR2 reads SNEGSKA (reference sequence). CDR3 sequence reads: CSARDGYEQYF. CDR3 bases: TGCAGTGCTAGAGATGGCTACGAGCAGTACTTC.

V and J are TRBV12-3 or TRBV12-4 and TRBJ2-5, with 14 bases identical to TRBD2. The CDR3 is 18 residues long. V shed 6 bases and J 1 base; nucleotides not matched to a gene: 10. CDR3: CASRSTSGRAGGQETQYF. Here the CDR3 DNA reads TGTGCCAGCAGATCGACTAGCGGGAGGGCAGGGGGCCAAGAGACCCAGTACTTC.

V is TRBV4-1 and J is TRBJ1-2; no definite D call. Trimming removed 5 bases at V and 4 bases at J, with 11 bases between. The CDR3 totals 13 residues. Germline-derived CDR1 and CDR2 are MGHRA and YSYEKL. The CDR3 reads CASSSQLSYGYTF. CDR3 DNA: TGCGCCAGCAGCTCCCAGTTGAGCTATGGCTACACCTTC.

The V and J genes are TRBV7-9 and TRBJ1-1; D not certain. This CDR3 contains 12 residues. Germline V gene sequence: CDR1 SEHNR, CDR2 FQNEAQ (reference sequence). V was clipped by 6 bases and J by 6 bases, with 11 bases between them. The CDR3 DNA sequence: TGTGCCAGCAGACGTCCACAACCTGAAGCTTTCTTT. Translating gives CASRRPQPEAFF.

The rearrangement joins TRBV18 to TRBJ2-1, with D unclear. V lost 1 base and J lost 3, with 7 bases in between. The germline V gene has CDR1 KGHSH and CDR2 LQKENI. The CDR3 is made up of 14 amino acids. The CDR3 nucleotides read TGTGCCAGCTCACCACATCCAAGCTACAATGAGCAGTTCTTC. Amino acid sequence: CASSPHPSYNEQFF.

This clonotype came up a few times. The rearrangement joins TRBV12-3 or TRBV12-4 to TRBJ2-7; D gene unclear. V was shortened by 5 bases and J by 2 bases, with 13 bases between the two germline ends. This CDR3 region has 14 residues. CDR3 sequence reads: CASSLRGRAYEQYF. CDR3 coding DNA: TGTGCCAGCAGTCTCCGAGGTAGGGCCTACGAGCAGTACTTC.

This clonotype was seen a handful of times. The J gene is TRBJ2-3, the V gene TRBV7-2; TRBD2 agrees at 10 bases. This CDR3 comprises 15 residues. The V gene end was trimmed by 9 bases and the J gene end by 3 bases; junction bases not matched to a gene: 9. Germline V lookup: CDR1 SGHTA, CDR2 FQGNSA. The CDR3 loop reads CASSSGSPLTDTQYF. The CDR3 nucleotides read TGTGCCAGTTCTAGCGGGAGCCCGCTAACAGATACGCAGTATTTT.

This clonotype was counted between two and nine times. The chain carries TRBV24-1 and TRBJ2-1; the D is unclear. Germline loops: CDR1 KGHDR, CDR2 SFDVKD. This CDR3 has 18 amino acids. The V and J ends lost 3 bases and 5 bases respectively, with 22 bases between them. Written as DNA, the CDR3 is TGTGCCACCAGTGATCCCCCTGCACGAGCGTCCGGCGACAATGAGCAGTTCTTC. This codes for CATSDPPARASGDNEQFF.

The chain employs TRBV29-1 and TRBJ2-1, with D maybe TRBD1 (8 bases). V lost 3 bases and J 5 bases, leaving 29 bases between the germline ends. Germline V gene data show CDR1 as SQVTM and CDR2 as ANQGSEA. The CDR3 has 19 amino acids. CDR3 sequence reads: CSVDTGGFEKRESDNEQFF. DNA for the CDR3: TGCAGCGTTGATACAGGGGGTTTTGAGAAGCGGGAATCAGACAATGAGCAGTTCTTC.

In its sample, this clonotype was seen a few times. This chain joins TRBV12-5 and TRBJ2-3; D is possibly TRBD1 (5 bases). V was trimmed by 6 bases and J by 1 base, leaving 17 bases between them. Germline V CDR1 and CDR2: LGHNT, FRNRAP. The CDR3 is 16 residues long. This chain's CDR3 is CASGLPQGLGTDTQYF. Here the CDR3 DNA reads TGTGCTAGTGGCCTCCCCCAGGGTCTGGGCACAGATACGCAGTATTTT.

The sample holds a few counts of this clonotype. The rearrangement joins TRBV29-1 to TRBJ2-2, with D tentatively TRBD1 (5 bases). The CDR3 has 12 amino acids. Trimming stripped 4 bases from V and 5 bases from J, with 8 bases between. Looked up from germline, CDR1 is SQVTM and CDR2 is ANQGSEA. Here the CDR3 DNA reads TGCAGCGTTGGGACATCTACCGGGGAGCTGTTTTTT. This sequence encodes CSVGTSTGELFF.

The rearrangement uses TRBV20-1 and TRBJ2-7, with TRBD2 matching over 11 bases. The CDR3 covers 14 residues. Unmatched junction bases numbered 6, after V lost 1 base and J lost 7 bases. CDR1 and CDR2 from the germline V gene are DFQATT and SNEGSKA (reference sequence). CDR3 bases: TGCAGTGCTAGAGCCCCGACTAGCGGGAAGGAGCAGTACTTC. This gives the protein CSARAPTSGKEQYF.

This chain links TRBV30 with TRBJ1-5; D is uncertain. CDR1 is GTSNPN and CDR2 is SVGIG in the germline V gene (reference sequence). V lost 0 bases, J lost 0 bases, and 3 bases lay in between. The CDR3 is 13 amino acids. The CDR3 DNA is TGTGCCTGGAGTGTTAATAGCAATCAGCCCCAGCATTTT. It yields the protein CAWSVNSNQPQHF.

V is TRBV20-1 and J is TRBJ2-1; 8 bases fit TRBD2. The CDR3 sequence is 14 residues long. From germline, CDR1 is DFQATT and CDR2 SNEGSKA (reference sequence). J lost 5 bases, V lost 3 bases, and 6 bases had no gene match. The CDR3 DNA sequence: TGCAGTGCTAGCGAGCGGGGGATGAACAATGAGCAGTTCTTC. It encodes CSASERGMNNEQFF.

This clonotype occurred many times. This rearrangement joins TRBV5-5 to TRBJ1-2; D is ambiguous. The germline CDR1 and CDR2 sequences are SGHKS and YYEKEE (reference sequence). The CDR3 loop spans 16 amino acids. Trimming stripped 1 base from V and 7 bases from J, with 20 bases between. The CDR3 bases are TGTGCCAGCAGCTTGAAGGTCCCCGCGACACGGGGTGGCTACACCTTC. Translation: CASSLKVPATRGGYTF.

CDR3 nucleotide sequence: TGTGCCAGCAGCCAAGTTGGGTCTTGGGGGGATAATTCACCCCTCCACTTT. Protein: CASSQVGSWGDNSPLHF. The J gene is TRBJ1-6, the V gene TRBV3-1; D possibly corresponds to TRBD1 (5 bases). The CDR3 contains 17 residues. From germline, CDR1 is LGHDT and CDR2 YNNKEL (reference sequence). The V end lost 1 base, the J end lost 5 bases, and 15 bases lay between the germline ends.